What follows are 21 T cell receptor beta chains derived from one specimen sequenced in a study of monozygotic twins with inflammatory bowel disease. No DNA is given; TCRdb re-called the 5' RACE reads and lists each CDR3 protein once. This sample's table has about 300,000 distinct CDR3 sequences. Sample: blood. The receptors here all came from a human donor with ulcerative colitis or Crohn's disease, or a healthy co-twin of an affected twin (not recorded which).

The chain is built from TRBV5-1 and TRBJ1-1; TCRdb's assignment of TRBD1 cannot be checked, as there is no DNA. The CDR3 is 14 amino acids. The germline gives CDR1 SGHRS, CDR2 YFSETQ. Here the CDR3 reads CASSGSGQDTEAFF.

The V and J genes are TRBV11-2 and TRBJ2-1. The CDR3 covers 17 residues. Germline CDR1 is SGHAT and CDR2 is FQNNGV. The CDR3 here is CASSFPFGSYSYNEQFF.

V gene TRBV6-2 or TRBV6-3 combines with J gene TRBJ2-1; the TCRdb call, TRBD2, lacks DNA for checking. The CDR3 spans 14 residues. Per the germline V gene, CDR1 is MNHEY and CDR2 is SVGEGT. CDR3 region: CASTTSSGSYEQFF.

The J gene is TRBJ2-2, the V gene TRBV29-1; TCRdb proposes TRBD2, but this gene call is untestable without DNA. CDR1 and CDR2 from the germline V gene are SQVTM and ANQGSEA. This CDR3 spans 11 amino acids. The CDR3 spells CSVSHGWELFF.

The CDR3 protein is CASSSGTSVRYNEQFF. This sequence joins TRBV27 and TRBJ2-1; the TRBD2 assignment by TCRdb is unverifiable without DNA. The CDR3 contains 16 residues. CDR1 and CDR2 (germline): MNHEY, SMNVEV (reference sequence).

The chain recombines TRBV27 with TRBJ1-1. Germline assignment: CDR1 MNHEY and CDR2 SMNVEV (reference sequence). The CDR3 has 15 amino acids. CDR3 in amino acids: CASSPQGFEGPEAFF.

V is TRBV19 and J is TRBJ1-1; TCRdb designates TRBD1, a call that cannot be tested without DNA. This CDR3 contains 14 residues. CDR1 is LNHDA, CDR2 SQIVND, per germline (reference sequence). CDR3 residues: CASRGAGMGTEAFF.

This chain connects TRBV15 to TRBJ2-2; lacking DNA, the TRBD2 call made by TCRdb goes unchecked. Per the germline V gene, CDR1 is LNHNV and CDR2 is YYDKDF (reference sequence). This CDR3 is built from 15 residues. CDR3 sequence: CATQTKGHYTGELFF.

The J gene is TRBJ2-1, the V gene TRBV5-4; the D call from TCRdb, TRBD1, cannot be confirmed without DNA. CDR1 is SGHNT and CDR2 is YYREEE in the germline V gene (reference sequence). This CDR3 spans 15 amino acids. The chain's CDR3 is CASSFGRRGIREQFF.

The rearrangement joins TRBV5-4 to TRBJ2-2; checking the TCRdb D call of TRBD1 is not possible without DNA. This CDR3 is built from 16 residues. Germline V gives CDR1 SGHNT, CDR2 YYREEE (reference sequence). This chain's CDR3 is CASLTWTGGDTGELFF.

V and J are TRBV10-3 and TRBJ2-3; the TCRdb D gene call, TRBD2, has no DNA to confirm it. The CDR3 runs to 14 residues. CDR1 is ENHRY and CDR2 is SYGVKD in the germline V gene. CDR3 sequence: CAISGGRSTDTQYF.

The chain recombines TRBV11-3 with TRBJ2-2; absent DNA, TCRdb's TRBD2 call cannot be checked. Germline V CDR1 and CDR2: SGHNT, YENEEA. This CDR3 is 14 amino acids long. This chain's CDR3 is CASSARSGSGELFF. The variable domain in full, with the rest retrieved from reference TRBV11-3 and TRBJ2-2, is EAGVVQSPRYKIIEKKQPVAFWCNPISGHNTLYWYLQNLGQGPELLIRYENEEAVDDSQLPKDRFSAERLKGVDSTLKIQPAELGDSAVYLCASSARSGSGELFFGEGSRLTVL.

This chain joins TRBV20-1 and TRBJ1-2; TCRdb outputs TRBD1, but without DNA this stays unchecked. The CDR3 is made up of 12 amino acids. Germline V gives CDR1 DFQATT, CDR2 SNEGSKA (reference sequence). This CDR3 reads CSVPLEGKGKSF.

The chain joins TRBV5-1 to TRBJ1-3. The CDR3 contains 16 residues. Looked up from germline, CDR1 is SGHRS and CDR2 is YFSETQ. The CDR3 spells CASSLAGFHSGNTIYF.

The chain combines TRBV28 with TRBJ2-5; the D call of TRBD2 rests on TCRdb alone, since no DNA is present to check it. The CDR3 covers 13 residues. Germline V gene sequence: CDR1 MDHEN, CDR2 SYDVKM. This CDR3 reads CATRGRAQETQYF.

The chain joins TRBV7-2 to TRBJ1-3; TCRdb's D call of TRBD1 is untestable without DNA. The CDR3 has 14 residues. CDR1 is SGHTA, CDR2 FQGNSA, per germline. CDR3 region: CASSLVGDGNTIYF.

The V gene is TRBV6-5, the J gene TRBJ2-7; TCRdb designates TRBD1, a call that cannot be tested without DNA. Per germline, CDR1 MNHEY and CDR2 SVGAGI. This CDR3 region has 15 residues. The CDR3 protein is CASSYRQGLVYEQYF.

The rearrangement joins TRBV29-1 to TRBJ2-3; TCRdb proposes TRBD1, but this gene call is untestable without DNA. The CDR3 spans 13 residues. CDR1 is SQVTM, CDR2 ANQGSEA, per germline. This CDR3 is CSVEGQGLDTQYF.

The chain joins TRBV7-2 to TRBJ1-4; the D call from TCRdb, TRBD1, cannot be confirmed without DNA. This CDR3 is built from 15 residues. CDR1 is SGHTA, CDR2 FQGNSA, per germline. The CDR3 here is CASSADRGRTEKLFF.

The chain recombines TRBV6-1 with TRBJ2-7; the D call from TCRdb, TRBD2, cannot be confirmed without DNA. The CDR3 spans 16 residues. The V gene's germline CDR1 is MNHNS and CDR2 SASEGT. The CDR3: CASSEQGPLISYEQYF.

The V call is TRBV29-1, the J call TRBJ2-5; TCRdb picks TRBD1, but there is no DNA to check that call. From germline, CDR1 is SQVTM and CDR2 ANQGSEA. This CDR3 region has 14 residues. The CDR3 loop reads CSVESGGGSETQYF.